A single sample is the source of the 8 T cell receptor beta chains below, sequenced in a study of molecular identifiers for immune sequencing clone quantification. In TCRdb, the PCR reads were re-called with MiXCR into one record per CDR3 protein. This sample has around 480,000 distinct CDR3 sequences, with about 20% found just once. Sequenced sample: naive CD8+ T cells from blood, with Jurkat cell RNA spiked in. The subset denotes: FACS-sorted CD8+CD4-CCR7+CD45RA+ naive T cells. These TCRs come from a human donor in good health. Some libraries in this study had Jurkat cell RNA spiked in.

Turning to this clonotype: Since a much larger clone is just one base distant, this may be a read error. The V gene is TRBV19, the J gene TRBJ2-4, with 11 bases matching TRBD1. The CDR3 runs 15 residues. Germline CDR1 and CDR2: LNHDA and SQIVND (reference sequence). CDR3 DNA sequence: TGTGCCAGTGGTATAGGACAGGGGGCGAATAACATTCAGTACTTC. Its translation: CASGIGQGANNIQYF.

The gene calls are TRBV28 and TRBJ1-4, with 9 positions matching TRBD1. Germline V gene sequence: CDR1 MDHEN, CDR2 SYDVKM. This CDR3 has 14 residues. The trim removed 7 bases at V and 7 bases at J, leaving 7 bases unmatched. The CDR3 protein is CASIGTGRSEKLFF. The CDR3 DNA is TGTGCCAGCATCGGGACAGGGAGGAGTGAAAAACTGTTTTTT.

Points on this clonotype: A much larger clone differs from this one at a single base, so this may be a read error. The V gene is TRBV6-2 or TRBV6-3, the J gene TRBJ1-5; D gene unclear. Looked up from germline, CDR1 is MNHEY and CDR2 is SVGEGT. This CDR3 comprises 15 residues. The CDR3 nucleotides are TGTGCCAGCAGCTGGACGTCTATCAGTGATCAGCCCCGGCATTTT. Its protein is CASSWTSISDQPRHF.

The rearrangement uses TRBV11-3 and TRBJ2-1; 7 bases line up with TRBD1. Germline CDR1 is SGHNT and CDR2 is YENEEA. CDR3 length: 15 amino acids. V dropped 1 base and J dropped 5; count of bases not matched to a gene: 5. CDR3: CASSLGQGRDNEQFF. The CDR3 DNA reads as TGTGCCAGCAGCTTAGGACAGGGTCGTGACAATGAGCAGTTCTTC.

This clonotype was seen many times. The chain carries TRBV4-3 and TRBJ1-6; 7 bases fit TRBD1. This CDR3 contains 14 residues. The germline gives CDR1 LGHNA, CDR2 YSLEER. Trimming took 0 bases from V and 7 from J; bases not matched to a gene: 0. In DNA, the CDR3 is TGCGCCAGCAGCCAAGACAGGGGGAATTCACCCCTCCACTTT. Translated, it gives CASSQDRGNSPLHF.

This chain connects TRBV7-9 to TRBJ2-7; the match to TRBD2 covers 13 bases. This CDR3 region has 18 residues. Losses at the gene ends were 5 bases for V and 3 bases for J; bases not matched to a gene: 13. Germline CDR1 is SEHNR and CDR2 is FQNEAQ (reference sequence). CDR3 loop: CASSQTQPGLAGLYEQYF. CDR3 coding DNA: TGTGCCAGCAGCCAAACCCAGCCGGGACTAGCGGGACTCTACGAGCAGTACTTC.

The sample holds a few counts of this clonotype. The rearrangement links TRBV6-2 or TRBV6-3 to TRBJ2-1; 13 bases are shared with TRBD2. The CDR3 spans 17 residues. Trimming removed 6 bases from V and 2 bases from J; junction bases left unmatched: 7. CDR1 MNHEY and CDR2 SVGEGT come from the germline V gene. CDR3 loop: CASRTGLAGETYNEQFF. The CDR3 coding sequence is TGTGCCAGCAGAACAGGACTAGCGGGAGAGACCTACAATGAGCAGTTCTTC.

In its sample, this clonotype was seen once. The J gene is TRBJ2-7, the V gene TRBV27, with D perhaps given as TRBD1 or TRBD2 (6 bases each). Trimming cost V 3 bases and J 2 bases, with 14 bases left between them. Looked up from germline, CDR1 is MNHEY and CDR2 is SMNVEV (reference sequence). CDR3 length: 15 residues. The CDR3 protein is CASSFGGSGTYEQYF. The CDR3 nucleotides read TGTGCCAGCAGTTTCGGGGGCAGCGGTACCTACGAGCAGTACTTC.